This T cell receptor (beta chain) is from a study of cytomegalovirus exposure and HLA in healthy donors. Across the whole study: As an earlier analysis found, roughly 180 million T cells yielded about 120 million unique TCR beta sequences. The study, taken as a whole, reports: The analysis excluded some indistinguishable V segments, including TRBV6-2 and TRBV6-3.

There were likely unrecorded immune exposures, though donors were nominally healthy when sampled. With 7 bases removed from V and 6 bases from J, the gap between germline ends came to 22 bases. There are 15 residues in the CDR3. Germline lookup yields CDR1 SEHNR and CDR2 FQNEAQ (reference sequence). It was with 60 Vbeta and 13 Jbeta primers that the PCR ran. In the original analysis: Among the unique TCR beta chains that a later analysis counted, 75 million to 85 million in all, 10 million to 14 million were shared. Libraries were prepared by immunoSEQ multiplex PCR; TCRdb keeps only in-frame clonotypes and omits some of them. V and J calls plus clone size are reproduced from that table; the DNA served to infer D and trimming. The table lists more than 200,000 clones, with about 1% in the top ten. As regards this clone: Antigen: not known.

V usage is TRBV7-9 and J usage is TRBJ2-7, with D tentatively TRBD2 (5 bases). The source is a woman in her twenties or thirties in good health and CMV-seropositive. Sequenced sample: PBMCs. CDR3 amino acids: CASNPNRAGGSEQYF. In nucleotides, the CDR3 is TGTGCCAGCAATCCCAACAGAGCCGGCGGGTCCGAGCAGTACTTC.